This entry features one T cell receptor beta chain sequence. This specimen comes from a study of control samples from healthy donors and cancer patients. The CDR3 spans 11 residues. Germline lookup yields CDR1 MGHDK and CDR2 SYGVNS. The V end was cut by 5 bases, the J end by 4 bases, with 6 bases between. Libraries were prepared by immunoSEQ multiplex PCR; TCRdb keeps only in-frame clonotypes and omits some of them. The data contain about 42,000 clones, over 80% of them singletons. This receptor was taken from a man aged 55 to 69 in good health. The V gene is TRBV25-1, the J gene TRBJ2-7; D unresolved. Sequencing used blood. This CDR3 reads CASSSSYEQYF. The CDR3 coding sequence is TGTGCCAGCAGTTCTTCTTACGAGCAGTACTTC.